Listed here is a single T cell receptor (beta chain). The entry originates in a study of blood T cell repertoires in COVID-19. CDR3 length: 15 amino acids. Per germline, CDR1 SGHTA and CDR2 FQGNSA. After removal of 1 base from V and 6 bases from J, the junction contained 5 bases not matched to a gene. The table came from immunoSEQ multiplex PCR; TCRdb's copy has only in-frame clones and leaves some out. The data show 140,000 to 150,000 clones, around 89% seen once. This rearrangement joins TRBV7-2 to TRBJ1-2, with 10 nucleotides matching TRBD1. The origin of this receptor is a man aged 55 to 69 with active or convalescent COVID-19. The sample was peripheral blood. The CDR3 here is CASSLVVTGGNGYTF. The CDR3 DNA reads TGTGCCAGCAGCTTAGTAGTGACAGGGGGCAATGGCTACACCTTC.